These T cell receptor beta chains were read from a single sample in a study of identical twins. One entry per CDR3 protein results from TCRdb running MiXCR on the 5' RACE reads. The sample includes just over 500,000 distinct CDR3 sequences, roughly a fifth seen only once; the top ten take about 0.91%. These data were likewise used in another study, on T cells expressing NK-cell markers.

Source material: CD4+ T cells sorted from blood. The receptor set was obtained from a woman between 18 and 29 years old in good health. Both conserved end residues are part of each CDR3. A D gene is named only where the DNA matches it firmly. Clone size, where shown, is once, few, many, or a class for clones that have expanded.

j_call clone_size v_call d_call cdr3_aa cdr3_nt
TRBJ2-5 few TRBV2 TRBD2 CASSVAGQETQYF TGTGCCAGCAGCGTAGCGGGACAAGAGACCCAGTACTTC
TRBJ2-7 . TRBV20-1 . CSARGGDMGPHEQYF TGCAGTGCTAGAGGGGGGGACATGGGCCCTCACGAGCAGTACTTC
TRBJ2-7 . TRBV20-1 . CSAQLALEQYF TGCAGTGCTCAACTAGCTCTCGAGCAGTACTTC
TRBJ2-7 many TRBV25-1 . CASSSSGAYEQYF TGTGCCAGCAGTAGTAGCGGAGCCTACGAGCAGTACTTC
TRBJ2-6 . TRBV10-2 . CASSPDWSGANVLTF TGCGCCAGCAGTCCGGACTGGAGTGGGGCCAACGTCCTGACTTTC
TRBJ1-1 many TRBV3-1 . CASSPTTPMNTEAFF TGTGCCAGCAGCCCCACGACCCCCATGAACACTGAAGCTTTCTTT
TRBJ2-5 few TRBV20-1 TRBD2 CSASAGVAETQYF TGCAGTGCTAGCGCGGGGGTGGCGGAGACCCAGTACTTC
TRBJ2-3 . TRBV18 . CASSEPGEWRTDTQYF TGTGCCAGCTCAGAGCCAGGGGAGTGGAGGACAGATACGCAGTATTTT
TRBJ1-5 . TRBV9 . CASSVEPNQPQHF TGTGCCAGCAGCGTAGAGCCCAATCAGCCCCAGCATTTT
TRBJ2-7 . TRBV20-1 . CSATGHNTYEQYF TGCAGTGCTACGGGACACAACACCTACGAGCAGTACTTC
TRBJ2-1 . TRBV24-1 TRBD2 CATSLSGGSYNEQFF TGTGCCACCAGTCTTAGCGGGGGTTCCTACAATGAGCAGTTCTTC
TRBJ1-1 . TRBV7-2 . CASSLDSLLNTEAFF TGTGCCAGCAGCTTAGACAGCTTACTGAACACTGAAGCTTTCTTT
TRBJ2-4 . TRBV12-3/TRBV12-4 TRBD2 CASRLSGGAGIQYF TGTGCCAGCAGGCTTAGCGGGGGGGCAGGGATTCAGTACTTC
TRBJ1-6 . TRBV20-1 . CSAGRPNSPLHF TGCAGTGCTGGACGGCCGAATTCACCCCTCCACTTT
TRBJ1-1 few TRBV11-2 TRBD1 CASSLQTGITEAFF TGTGCCAGCAGCTTGCAGACAGGGATCACTGAAGCTTTCTTT
TRBJ2-7 . TRBV6-5 . CASSYDNRGTYEQYF TGTGCCAGCAGTTACGACAATAGGGGTACCTACGAGCAGTACTTC
TRBJ2-2 . TRBV29-1 . CSGARSGELFF TGCAGTGGCGCTCGTTCCGGGGAGCTGTTTTTT
TRBJ2-1 . TRBV7-2 TRBD2 CASSYSGSWRGEQFF TGTGCCAGCAGCTACAGCGGGAGCTGGCGTGGTGAGCAGTTCTTC
TRBJ2-7 . TRBV29-1 . CSVVDGSSYEQYF TGCAGCGTTGTAGACGGATCCTCCTACGAGCAGTACTTC
TRBJ2-7 few TRBV5-1 TRBD2 CASSVSGGSSYEQYF TGCGCCAGCAGCGTAAGCGGGGGCAGCTCCTACGAGCAGTACTTC
TRBJ2-7 . TRBV12-3/TRBV12-4 . CASSLLAVPYEQYF TGTGCCAGCAGTTTATTAGCGGTTCCCTACGAGCAGTACTTC
TRBJ2-3 . TRBV7-2 . CASSFGLGADTQYF TGTGCCAGCAGCTTTGGGCTAGGGGCAGATACGCAGTATTTT
TRBJ2-7 . TRBV27 . CASSLVRGNEQYF TGTGCCAGCAGTTTAGTAAGAGGCAACGAGCAGTACTTC
TRBJ2-7 . TRBV7-2 TRBD1 CASSLVPGQGYYEQYF TGTGCCAGCAGCTTGGTCCCGGGACAGGGGTACTACGAGCAGTACTTC
TRBJ2-3 . TRBV3-1 . CASSQQGSRTDTQYF TGTGCCAGCAGCCAACAGGGGTCCCGCACAGATACGCAGTATTTT
TRBJ2-2 . TRBV12-3/TRBV12-4 . CASSPDASNTGELFF TGTGCCAGCAGCCCGGACGCTAGTAACACCGGGGAGCTGTTTTTT
TRBJ1-2 . TRBV11-2 TRBD1 CASSLDQTSYGQVYGYTF TGTGCCAGCAGCTTAGATCAGACGTCATATGGACAGGTTTATGGCTACACCTTC
TRBJ1-1 few TRBV20-1 . CSAYFSGGTEAFF TGCAGTGCATACTTTTCGGGAGGCACTGAAGCTTTCTTT
TRBJ2-5 . TRBV3-1 TRBD2 CASSQRGRGETQYF TGTGCCAGCAGCCAAAGAGGGAGGGGAGAGACCCAGTACTTC
TRBJ2-2 few TRBV7-9 . CASSPTRDSFGELFF TGTGCCAGCAGCCCCACGAGGGATAGCTTCGGGGAGCTGTTTTTT
TRBJ2-1 many TRBV5-1 TRBD2 CASSVSGTSGDNEQFF TGCGCCAGCAGCGTCTCCGGGACTAGCGGGGACAATGAGCAGTTCTTC
TRBJ1-4 . TRBV12-3/TRBV12-4 . CASRSYRDKDEKLFF TGTGCCAGCAGATCGTACAGGGATAAGGATGAAAAACTGTTTTTT
TRBJ1-2 . TRBV10-3 TRBD1 CAISEKTRTGVTNYGYTF TGTGCCATCAGTGAAAAAACCCGGACAGGCGTCACTAACTATGGCTACACCTTC